Listed below are T cell receptor beta chains from one sample, sequenced in a study of T cells in Graves' hyperthyroidism and ophthalmopathy. A single record per CDR3 protein comes from TCRdb applying MiXCR to the multiplex PCR reads. The table has around 450,000 distinct CDR3 sequences, roughly an eighth seen once. Material: blood. The receptors were sampled from a woman between 18 and 29 years old with Graves' hyperthyroidism. The CDR3 runs from the conserved cysteine through the conserved F or W. D genes are given only for firm matches. Clone size appears in some rows only: once, few, many, or a class for an expanded clone.

TRBJ2-2,many,TRBV7-8,NA,TGTGCCAGCAGCTTAGGTGTGGCGTCGGCCGGGGAGCTGTTTTTT,CASSLGVASAGELFF
TRBJ2-7,NA,TRBV7-9,NA,TGTGCCAGCAGCTCGTGGACGGAAAGCTCCTACGAGCAGTACTTC,CASSSWTESSYEQYF
TRBJ1-2,many,TRBV6-1,NA,TGTGCCAGCAGTTGGAAGGGTGGCGGCTACACCTTC,CASSWKGGGYTF
TRBJ2-3,few,TRBV9,NA,TGTGCCAGCAGCCCCCCGAACAGCGGAACGCAGTATTTT,CASSPPNSGTQYF
TRBJ2-5,NA,TRBV20-1,TRBD1,TGCAGTGCTAGAGATCTGGACAGGGCAAAGACCCAGTACTTC,CSARDLDRAKTQYF
TRBJ2-5,few,TRBV5-4,NA,TGTGCCAGCAGCATCCCAGGACTGGGGCTACAAGAGACCCAGTACTTC,CASSIPGLGLQETQYF
TRBJ2-1,NA,TRBV7-9,NA,TGTGCCAGCAGCTTAGCGTTAGGCCCGGAGGAGCAGTTCTTC,CASSLALGPEEQFF
TRBJ1-3,NA,TRBV5-1,NA,TGCGCCAGCAGCCTACAGGGACTTGGCTCTGGAAACACCATATATTTT,CASSLQGLGSGNTIYF
TRBJ1-5,NA,TRBV19,NA,TGTGCCAGTAGTATCATGGGAGGGGCAGGAGGGGGTCAGCCCCAGCATTTT,CASSIMGGAGGGQPQHF
TRBJ1-1,NA,TRBV29-1,NA,TGCAGCGTTGACGTCACGATGAACACTGAAGCTTTCTTT,CSVDVTMNTEAFF
TRBJ2-1,many,TRBV11-1,TRBD2,TGTGCCAGCAGCTTAGCCGGGACGGGAGGGTCCTATGAGCAGTTCTTC,CASSLAGTGGSYEQFF
TRBJ2-3,many,TRBV27,TRBD1,TGTGCCAGCACCCCTTGGGGGACAGGGTCAGATACGCAGTATTTT,CASTPWGTGSDTQYF
TRBJ1-1,many,TRBV4-1,NA,TGCGCCAGCAGCCAAGATCTGGGGAATTCAGGAATGAACACTGAAGCTTTCTTT,CASSQDLGNSGMNTEAFF
TRBJ2-7,many,TRBV7-3,TRBD1,TGTGCCAGCAGCCCGGAGTGGACAGGGGCCTACGAGCAGTACTTC,CASSPEWTGAYEQYF
TRBJ2-5,NA,TRBV20-1,TRBD2,TGCAGTGCCGGAGCGGGAGTCGGGCTCCAAGAGACCCAGTACTTC,CSAGAGVGLQETQYF
TRBJ2-7,many,TRBV7-9,NA,TGTGCCAGCAGCTTAGCACAGGCCCCATCCTACGAGCAGTACTTC,CASSLAQAPSYEQYF
TRBJ1-1,NA,TRBV6-1,NA,TGTGCCAGCAGTGAAGGTTCGTCAGGAACCAACACTGAAGCTTTCTTT,CASSEGSSGTNTEAFF
TRBJ2-2,many,TRBV7-2,NA,TGTGCCAGCAGCGCATCCGGGACACTTAACACCGGGGAGCTGTTTTTT,CASSASGTLNTGELFF